This T cell receptor beta chain appears in the sequencing data of a study of tumor-infiltrating lymphocytes in primary liver carcinoma. On the study more broadly: Tumor lesions were T1-T3 N0M0 and spanned roughly 4 to 10 cm. Study-level points and caveats: Appearing in all five tumor regions was true of only about 8-24% of top clones. Reduced overlap was seen in tumor-adjacent and tumor-blood pairs versus tumor region pairs.

Trimming took 0 bases from V and 0 from J, leaving 6 bases between them. This CDR3 contains 14 residues. CDR1 and CDR2 from the germline V gene are SGHRS and YFSETQ. Scientists recovered RNA and DNA together from around 20-30 mg of unsorted bulk tissue. Five distinct regions per tumor were sampled. The authors made TCR beta cDNA from 400 to 550 ng total RNA with a constant-region primer. Libraries covering TCR beta were generated through three nested multiplex PCR rounds (using a slightly modified ARM-PCR). TRBV1-TRBV30 forward and Cbeta reverse primers drove the first two approximately 11-cycle rounds. TCRdb called the multiplex PCR reads again in MiXCR, with one record for every CDR3 protein. The table has fewer than 90,000 distinct CDR3 sequences, 72% seen once. There are many counts of this clonotype. Antigen: not known.

Sequencing was carried out using liver tumor tissue from sampling region 1. Documented subset: tumor region T1, superior pole. The chain joins TRBV5-1 to TRBJ2-5, with D uncertain. This receptor was obtained from a man in his forties with primary liver carcinoma and hepatitis B virus infection. Here the CDR3 DNA reads TGCGCCAGCAGCTTGGAGGGCTACCAAGAGACCCAGTACTTC. Its protein is CASSLEGYQETQYF.